This is a list of T cell receptor beta chains from one sample in a study of post-analysis software for immune sequencing data. In TCRdb, the PCR reads were re-called with MiXCR into one record per CDR3 protein. The sample has about 770,000 distinct CDR3 sequences, under 60% seen once. The sample comprised blood. These receptors came from a girl aged 5 to 17 with multiple sclerosis. Both conserved end residues are part of each CDR3. A D gene is named only where the DNA matches it firmly. Where a row states a size, it is once, few, many or the class of an expanded clone; other rows omit it.

CDR3	DNA	D	V	size	J
CSAEGIGSRGEQYF	TGCAGCGCCGAGGGCATAGGATCTAGGGGCGAGCAGTACTTC	.	TRBV29-1	few	TRBJ2-7
CASTNNPASRSNEQFF	TGTGCCAGCACTAACAACCCGGCTAGCCGGTCCAATGAGCAGTTCTTC	.	TRBV6-6	.	TRBJ2-1
CSARDMTGYEQYF	TGCAGTGCTAGAGATATGACAGGCTACGAGCAGTACTTC	.	TRBV20-1	.	TRBJ2-7
CASSLVKETQYF	TGTGCCAGCAGTTTAGTTAAGGAGACCCAGTACTTC	.	TRBV27	.	TRBJ2-5
CASSPHGSGYEQYF	TGTGCCAGCAGCCCCCATGGGAGCGGGTACGAGCAGTACTTC	.	TRBV27	.	TRBJ2-7
CASSTQGQGAGYEQYF	TGTGCCAGCAGTACCCAGGGACAGGGGGCTGGGTACGAGCAGTACTTC	TRBD1	TRBV6-6	.	TRBJ2-7
CASSHATGSVTEAFF	TGTGCCAGCAGCCACGCGACAGGATCAGTCACTGAAGCTTTCTTT	.	TRBV12-3/TRBV12-4	.	TRBJ1-1
CASSLRGLPQETQYF	TGCGCCAGCAGCTTGAGGGGACTCCCTCAAGAGACCCAGTACTTC	.	TRBV5-1	few	TRBJ2-5
CASTSRQGYNSPLHF	TGTGCCAGCACCTCAAGACAGGGATATAATTCACCCCTCCACTTT	TRBD1	TRBV27	.	TRBJ1-6
CASSVQREGPFCHEQFF	TGTGCCAGCAGCGTCCAGCGGGAGGGCCCCTTTTGTCACGAGCAGTTCTTC	TRBD2	TRBV9	few	TRBJ2-1
CASSFGRTNSPLHF	TGTGCCAGCAGCTTTGGCAGGACGAATTCACCCCTCCACTTT	.	TRBV5-6	.	TRBJ1-6
CASSFDTGQGGYTF	TGTGCCAGCAGCTTTGACACCGGACAGGGTGGCTACACCTTC	TRBD1	TRBV5-4	few	TRBJ1-2
CSVEPRLAGDRNEQFF	TGCAGCGTTGAGCCCCGACTAGCGGGAGATCGAAATGAGCAGTTCTTC	TRBD2	TRBV29-1	.	TRBJ2-1
CASRYTSGKSSGANVLTF	TGTGCCAGCAGGTACACTAGCGGGAAAAGCTCTGGGGCCAACGTCCTGACTTTC	TRBD2	TRBV6-5	.	TRBJ2-6
CASSYSWGGTGGQETQYF	TGTGCCAGCAGTTACTCGTGGGGCGGGACTGGAGGCCAAGAGACCCAGTACTTC	.	TRBV6-5	few	TRBJ2-5
CASSSPDRGTYEQYF	TGCGCCAGCAGCTCTCCGGACAGGGGGACCTACGAGCAGTACTTC	TRBD1	TRBV5-1	.	TRBJ2-7
CASSLIGGNEQYF	TGTGCCAGCAGCTTAATCGGTGGAAACGAGCAGTACTTC	.	TRBV7-2	few	TRBJ2-7